This T cell receptor beta chain was obtained from a study of ipilimumab plus nivolumab after autologous stem cell transplantation. Study-level background: The DLBCL group included primary refractory and relapsed cases.

Checkpoint therapy with ipilimumab 1 mg/kg began 14 to 28 days after transplant. The germline V gene has CDR1 WNHNN and CDR2 SYGVQD (reference sequence). Unmatched junction bases numbered 3, after V lost 2 bases and J lost 0 bases. The length of the CDR3 is 15 residues. This clone has just one count. Sequencing was performed with immunoSEQ multiplex PCR; in TCRdb, only in-frame clones are kept and a portion is missing. The table lists 15,000 to 20,000 clones, roughly four fifths of them singletons. The sample consisted of PBMCs, taken in a trial of ipilimumab plus nivolumab as post-transplant consolidation. The genes are TRBV10-1 and TRBJ1-2, with 7 bases that match TRBD1. The source of this sequence is a male donor with diffuse large B-cell lymphoma. The CDR3 DNA is TGCGCCAGCAGTGAGGACAGGGTCGCTAACTATGGCTACACCTTC. This translates into CASSEDRVANYGYTF.